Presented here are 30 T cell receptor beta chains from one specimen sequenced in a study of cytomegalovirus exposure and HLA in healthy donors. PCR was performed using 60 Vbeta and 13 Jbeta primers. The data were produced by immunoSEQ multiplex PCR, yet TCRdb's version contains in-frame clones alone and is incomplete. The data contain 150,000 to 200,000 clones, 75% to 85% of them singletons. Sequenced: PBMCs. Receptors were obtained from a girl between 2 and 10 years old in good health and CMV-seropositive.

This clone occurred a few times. CDR3 residues: CASSQVGGNNEQFF. The CDR3 bases are TGCGCCAGCAGCCAAGTAGGAGGAAACAATGAGCAGTTCTTC. The V gene is TRBV4-1, the J gene TRBJ2-1; D perhaps matches TRBD2 (5 bases). V lost 1 base and J lost 5, with 9 bases in between. The germline V gene encodes CDR1 MGHRA and CDR2 YSYEKL. The CDR3 sequence is 14 residues long.

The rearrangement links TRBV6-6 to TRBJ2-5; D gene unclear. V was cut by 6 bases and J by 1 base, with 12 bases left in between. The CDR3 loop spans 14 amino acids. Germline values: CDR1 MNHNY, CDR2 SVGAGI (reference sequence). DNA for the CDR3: TGTGCCAGCAGCCTTAATTTAATCCAAGAGACCCAGTACTTC. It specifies CASSLNLIQETQYF.

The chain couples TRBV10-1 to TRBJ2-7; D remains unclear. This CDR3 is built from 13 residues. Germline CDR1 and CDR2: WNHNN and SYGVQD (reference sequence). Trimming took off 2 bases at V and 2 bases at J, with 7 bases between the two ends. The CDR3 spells CASSESQAYEQYF. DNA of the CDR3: TGCGCCAGCAGTGAGAGTCAGGCCTACGAGCAGTACTTC.

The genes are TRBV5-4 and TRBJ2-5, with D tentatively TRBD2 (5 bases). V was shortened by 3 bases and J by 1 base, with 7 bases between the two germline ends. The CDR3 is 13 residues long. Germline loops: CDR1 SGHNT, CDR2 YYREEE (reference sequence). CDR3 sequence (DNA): TGTGCCAGCAGCTCAACTAGCCAAGAGACCCAGTACTTC. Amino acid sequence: CASSSTSQETQYF.

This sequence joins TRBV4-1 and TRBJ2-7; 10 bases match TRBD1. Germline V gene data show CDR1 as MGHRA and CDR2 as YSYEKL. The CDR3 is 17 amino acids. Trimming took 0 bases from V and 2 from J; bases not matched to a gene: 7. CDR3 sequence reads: CASSQEPSGQGTYEQYF. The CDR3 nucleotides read TGCGCCAGCAGCCAAGAACCCTCGGGACAGGGGACCTACGAGCAGTACTTC.

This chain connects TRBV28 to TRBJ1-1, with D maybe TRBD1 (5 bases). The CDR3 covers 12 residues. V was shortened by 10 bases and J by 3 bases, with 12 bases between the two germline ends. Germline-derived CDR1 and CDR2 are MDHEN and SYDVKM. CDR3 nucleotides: TGTGCCACGGCAGAAGGGGACACTGAAGCTTTCTTT. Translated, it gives CATAEGDTEAFF.

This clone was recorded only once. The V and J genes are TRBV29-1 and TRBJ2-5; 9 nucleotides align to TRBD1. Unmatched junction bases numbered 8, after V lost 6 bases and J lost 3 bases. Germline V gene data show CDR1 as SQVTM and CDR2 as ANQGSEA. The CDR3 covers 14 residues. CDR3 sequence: CSVHTGGLKETQYF. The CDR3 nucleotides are TGCAGCGTCCACACAGGGGGCCTGAAAGAGACCCAGTACTTC.

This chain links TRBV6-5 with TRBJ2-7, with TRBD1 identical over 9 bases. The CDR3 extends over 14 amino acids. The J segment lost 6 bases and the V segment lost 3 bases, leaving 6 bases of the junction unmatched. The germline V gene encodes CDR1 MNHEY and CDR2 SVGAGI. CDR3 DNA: TGTGCCAGCAGTTATTCCCGGACAGGGGTCGAGCAGTACTTC. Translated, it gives CASSYSRTGVEQYF.

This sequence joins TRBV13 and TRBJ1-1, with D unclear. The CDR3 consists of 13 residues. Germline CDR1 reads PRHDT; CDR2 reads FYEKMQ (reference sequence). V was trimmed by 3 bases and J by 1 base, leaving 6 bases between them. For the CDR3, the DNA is TGTGCCAGCAGCTTTGGGAGGAACACTGAAGCTTTCTTT. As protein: CASSFGRNTEAFF.

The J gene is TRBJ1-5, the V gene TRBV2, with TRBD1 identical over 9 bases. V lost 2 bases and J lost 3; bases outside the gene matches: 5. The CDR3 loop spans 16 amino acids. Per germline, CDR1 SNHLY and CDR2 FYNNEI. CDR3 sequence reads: CASSEMGTGHNQPQHF. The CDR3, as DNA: TGTGCCAGCAGTGAAATGGGGACAGGGCACAATCAGCCCCAGCATTTT. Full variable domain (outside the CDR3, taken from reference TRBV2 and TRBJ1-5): EPEVTQTPSHQVTQMGQEVILRCVPISNHLYFYWYRQILGQKVEFLVSFYNNEISEKSEIFDDQFSVERPDGSNFTLKIRSTKLEDSAMYFCASSEMGTGHNQPQHFGDGTRLSIL.

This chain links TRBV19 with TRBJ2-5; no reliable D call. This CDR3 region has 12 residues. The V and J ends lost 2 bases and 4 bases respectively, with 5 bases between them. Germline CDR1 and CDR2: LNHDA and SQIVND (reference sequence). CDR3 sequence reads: CASSIPGETQYF. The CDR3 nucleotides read TGTGCCAGTAGTATACCGGGAGAGACCCAGTACTTC.

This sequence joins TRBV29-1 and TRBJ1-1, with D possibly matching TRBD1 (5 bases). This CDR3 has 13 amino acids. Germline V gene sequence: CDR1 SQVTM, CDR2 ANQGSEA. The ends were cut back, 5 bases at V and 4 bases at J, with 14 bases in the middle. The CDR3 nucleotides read TGCAGCGTTAACCGGGGGGTGGCCACTGAAGCTTTCTTT. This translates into CSVNRGVATEAFF.

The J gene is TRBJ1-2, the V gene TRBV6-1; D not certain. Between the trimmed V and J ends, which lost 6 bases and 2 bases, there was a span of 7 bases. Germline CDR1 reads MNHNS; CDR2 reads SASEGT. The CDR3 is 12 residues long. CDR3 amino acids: CASSGLNYGYTF. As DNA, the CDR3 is TGTGCCAGCAGCGGACTGAACTATGGCTACACCTTC.

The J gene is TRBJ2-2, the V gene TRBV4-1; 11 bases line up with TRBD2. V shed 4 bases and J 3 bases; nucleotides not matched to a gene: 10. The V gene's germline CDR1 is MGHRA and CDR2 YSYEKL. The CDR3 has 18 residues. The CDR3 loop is CASSPTRLAGPYTGELFF. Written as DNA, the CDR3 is TGCGCCAGCAGCCCGACTAGACTAGCGGGACCGTACACCGGGGAGCTGTTTTTT.

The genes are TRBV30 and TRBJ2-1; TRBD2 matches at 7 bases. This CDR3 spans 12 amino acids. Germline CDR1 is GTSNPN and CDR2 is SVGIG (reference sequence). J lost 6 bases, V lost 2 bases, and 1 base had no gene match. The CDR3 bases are TGTGCCTGGAGTACGGGGGGCAATGAGCAGTTCTTC. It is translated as CAWSTGGNEQFF.

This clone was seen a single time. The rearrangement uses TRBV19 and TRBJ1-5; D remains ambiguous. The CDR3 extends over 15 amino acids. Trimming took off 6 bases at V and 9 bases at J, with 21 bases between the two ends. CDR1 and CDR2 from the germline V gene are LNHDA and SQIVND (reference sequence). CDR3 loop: CASRVSIMSSRPQHF. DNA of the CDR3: TGTGCCAGTAGGGTATCTATCATGTCATCACGGCCCCAGCATTTT.

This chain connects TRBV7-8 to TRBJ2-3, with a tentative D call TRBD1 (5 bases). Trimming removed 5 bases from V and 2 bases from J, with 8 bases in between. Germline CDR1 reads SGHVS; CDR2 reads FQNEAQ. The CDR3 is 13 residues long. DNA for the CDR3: TGTGCCAGCAGCCGTGGGGCCACAGATACGCAGTATTTT. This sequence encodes CASSRGATDTQYF.

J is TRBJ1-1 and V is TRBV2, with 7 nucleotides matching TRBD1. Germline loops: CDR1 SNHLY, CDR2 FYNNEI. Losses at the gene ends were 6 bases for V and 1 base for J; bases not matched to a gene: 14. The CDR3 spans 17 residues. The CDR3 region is CASRPNFMGTANTEAFF. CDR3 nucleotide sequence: TGTGCCAGCAGACCCAATTTTATGGGGACAGCGAACACTGAAGCTTTCTTT.

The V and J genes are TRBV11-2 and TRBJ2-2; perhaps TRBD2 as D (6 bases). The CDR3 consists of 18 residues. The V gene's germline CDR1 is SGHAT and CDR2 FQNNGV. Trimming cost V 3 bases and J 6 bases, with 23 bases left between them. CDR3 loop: CASSFRPGRSFPPGELFF. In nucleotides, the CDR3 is TGTGCCAGCAGCTTCCGCCCCGGGAGAAGTTTCCCACCCGGGGAGCTGTTTTTT.

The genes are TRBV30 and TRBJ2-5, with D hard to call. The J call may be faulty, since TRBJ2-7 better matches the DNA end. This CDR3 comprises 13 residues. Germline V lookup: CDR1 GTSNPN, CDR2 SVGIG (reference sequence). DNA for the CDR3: TGTGCCTGGAGTCCCCAAGTTGACTACGAGCAGTACTTC. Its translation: CAWSPQVDYEQYF.

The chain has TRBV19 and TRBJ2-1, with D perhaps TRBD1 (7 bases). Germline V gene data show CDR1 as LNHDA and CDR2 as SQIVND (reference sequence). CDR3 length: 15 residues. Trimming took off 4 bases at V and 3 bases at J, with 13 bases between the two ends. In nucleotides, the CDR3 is TGTGCCAGTAGTAGACAGGGAGGTTACTACAATGAGCAGTTCTTC. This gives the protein CASSRQGGYYNEQFF.

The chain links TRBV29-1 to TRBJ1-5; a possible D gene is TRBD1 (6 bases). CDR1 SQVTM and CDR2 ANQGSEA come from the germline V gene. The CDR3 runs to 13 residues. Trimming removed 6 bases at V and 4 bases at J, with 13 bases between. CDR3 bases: TGCAGCGTGGGGAGGGGGGGTAATCAGCCCCAGCATTTT. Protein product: CSVGRGGNQPQHF.

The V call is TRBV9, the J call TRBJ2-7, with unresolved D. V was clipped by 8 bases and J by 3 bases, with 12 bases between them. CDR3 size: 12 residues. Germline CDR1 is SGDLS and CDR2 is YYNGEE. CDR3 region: CARPGSFYEQYF. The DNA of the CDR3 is TGTGCCAGACCCGGGTCCTTCTACGAGCAGTACTTC.

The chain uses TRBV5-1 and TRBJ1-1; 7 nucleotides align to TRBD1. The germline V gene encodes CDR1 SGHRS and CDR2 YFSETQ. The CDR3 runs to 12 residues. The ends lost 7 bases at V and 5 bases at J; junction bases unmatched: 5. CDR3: CASQGDLTEAFF. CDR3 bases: TGCGCCAGCCAGGGGGATTTAACTGAAGCTTTCTTT.

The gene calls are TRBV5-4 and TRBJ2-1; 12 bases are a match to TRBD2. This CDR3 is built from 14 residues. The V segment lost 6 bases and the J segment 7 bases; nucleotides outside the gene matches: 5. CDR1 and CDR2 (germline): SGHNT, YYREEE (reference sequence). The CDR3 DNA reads TGTGCCAGCACCCCTAGCGGGAGGGGGAATGAGCAGTTCTTC. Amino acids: CASTPSGRGNEQFF.

CDR3 sequence (DNA): TGTGCCAGCAGCCTATTGACTGACCAAAATGAGCAGTTCTTC. It is translated as CASSLLTDQNEQFF. The chain combines TRBV5-6 with TRBJ2-1; no firm D call. The CDR3 length is 14 residues. The germline V and J ends were trimmed by 4 bases and 7 bases, with 15 bases remaining between them. Germline assignment: CDR1 SGHDT and CDR2 YYEEEE.

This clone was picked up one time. The CDR3 loop is CASSLSGRSSGELFF. CDR3 bases: TGCGCCAGCAGCTTGAGCGGGAGGTCATCCGGGGAGCTGTTTTTT. The chain links TRBV4-1 to TRBJ2-2; TRBD2 matches 9 bases. The CDR3 totals 15 residues. Germline values: CDR1 MGHRA, CDR2 YSYEKL. The V segment lost 5 bases and the J segment 6 bases; nucleotides outside the gene matches: 7.

CDR3 in amino acids: CAWSVSFGRGRNQPQHF. Here the CDR3 DNA reads TGTGCCTGGAGTGTATCCTTCGGCAGGGGAAGAAATCAGCCCCAGCATTTT. The chain is built from TRBV30 and TRBJ1-5; tentatively, D is TRBD1 (6 bases). The V end was cut by 0 bases, the J end by 4 bases, with 19 bases between. This CDR3 has 17 residues. The germline V gene encodes CDR1 GTSNPN and CDR2 SVGIG (reference sequence).

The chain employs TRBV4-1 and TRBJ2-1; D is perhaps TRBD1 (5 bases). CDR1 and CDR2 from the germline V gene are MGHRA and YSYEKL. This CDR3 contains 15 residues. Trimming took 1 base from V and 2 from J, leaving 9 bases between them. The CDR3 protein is CASSQVGAPYNEQFF. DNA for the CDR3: TGCGCCAGCAGCCAAGTAGGGGCCCCCTACAATGAGCAGTTCTTC.

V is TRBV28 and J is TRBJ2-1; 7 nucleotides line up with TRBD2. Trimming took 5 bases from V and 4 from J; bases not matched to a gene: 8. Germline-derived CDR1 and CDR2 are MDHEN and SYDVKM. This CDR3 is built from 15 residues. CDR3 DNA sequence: TGTGCCAGCAGTCCAGCGGGGTCGGTTTACAATGAGCAGTTCTTC. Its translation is CASSPAGSVYNEQFF.